The TCR beta chain described here comes from a study of T-cell reconstitution after alpha-beta-depleted transplantation in children (TCRdb year 2016). Study-level background: Using TCR repertoire profiling, the study followed T-cell immune reconstitution in a quantitative way in children after TCRalphabeta/CD19-depleted allogeneic hematopoietic cell transplantation. What the authors observed across the whole study: In some patients, high TCRbeta diversity at day 60 was attributed to recipient T cells and intrathymic progenitors that had survived conditioning. Over the following months the frequencies of hyperexpanded clones went down, and after one year T-cell counts and TCRbeta diversity were mostly credited to newly produced T cells. The apparently early recovery of alphabetaT-cell counts about two months after transplant reportedly depended on only several hundred rapidly expanded clones that came from non-depleted graft cells.

The treatment or condition label here, explained by the study, means: allogeneic hematopoietic cell transplantation with graft depleted of TCRalphabeta T cells and CD19 B cells. The children who served as transplant recipients had been given grafts of TCRalphabeta/CD19-depleted allogeneic hematopoietic cells. A distance of 6 bases separates the germline ends of V and J, which lose 0 bases and 7 bases respectively. From its cysteine to its phenylalanine, the CDR3 spans 13 amino acids. Only the CDR3 DNA stays, 39 bases, in frame from base 1. CDR1 KGHDR and CDR2 SFDVKD are derived from the germline V gene. Turning to this clonotype: It lacks a known antigen. No quality values exist for individual bases; no much larger clone is one base distant.

The library was built by means of PCR. Data came from an Illumina HiSeq 2500. TCR library preparation used molecular barcoding, with unique molecular identifiers applied to normalize quantification of the TCRbeta repertoire. In-frame beta chains were kept once TCRdb had trimmed the public reads at Q25 with fastp and called clones with MiXCR. Entries that share a CDR3 protein sequence are merged under the most common genes and DNA. For this sample the table gives roughly 200,000 distinct CDR3 sequences, of which around 7.7% were detected only once. The ten largest clones take up 35% of the sample. The sequencing used PBMCs, mostly from graft donor cells, collected 360 days after TCRalphabeta/CD19-depleted stem cell transplant. This receptor chain uses TRBV24-1 and TRBJ2-1; confidence is insufficient to name the D gene. This TCR was sampled from a male patient aged 2 to 9 who had a stem cell transplant for acute myeloid leukemia, so the T cells may come from the graft donor. CDR3 protein: CATSDLVSNEQFF. The sequenced DNA is TGTGCCACCAGTGATTTGGTTTCTAATGAGCAGTTCTTC.